Shown below are 23 T cell receptor beta chains from a single sample sequenced in a study of T cell repertoires in cytomegalovirus infection. These receptors have no known antigen. TCRdb redid the calling of the reads with MiXCR, one entry per CDR3 protein. Among roughly 570,000 distinct CDR3 sequences, 40% were seen once, and the ten largest hold around 48%. Sample: cultured PBMCs, taken from culture after CMV antigen stimulation. These receptors were collected from a human donor in good health (CMV status not recorded). Some clones in this sample may be carry-over from other donors' samples.

The sample holds many counts of this clonotype. The chain has TRBV11-1 and TRBJ1-1, with D unresolved. Trimming left V 1 base short and J 5 bases short, with 14 bases between. The CDR3 extends over 15 amino acids. In germline, CDR1 is SGHAT, CDR2 FQDESV (reference sequence). The CDR3: CASSLESLGRTEAFF. The CDR3 region has the DNA TGTGCCAGCAGCTTAGAATCTTTGGGGAGGACTGAAGCTTTCTTT.

This clonotype was counted at least ten times. This chain uses TRBV19 with TRBJ2-3; possibly TRBD1 for D (5 bases). The CDR3 sequence is 13 residues long. The germline V gene has CDR1 LNHDA and CDR2 SQIVND (reference sequence). The V end was cut by 2 bases, the J end by 3 bases, with 6 bases between. For the CDR3, the DNA is TGTGCCAGTAGTATAAGGGGAACAGATACGCAGTATTTT. This gives the protein CASSIRGTDTQYF.

The chain has TRBV7-2 and TRBJ1-5; tentative D call: TRBD1 (5 bases). In germline, CDR1 is SGHTA, CDR2 FQGNSA. Trimming pared 1 base from V and 6 bases from J, leaving 13 bases between. This CDR3 spans 15 amino acids. The CDR3, as DNA: TGTGCCAGCAGCTTAGTAGTAGGTCAGGGTCAGCCCCAGCATTTT. Translating it yields CASSLVVGQGQPQHF.

This clonotype appeared a few times. This chain connects TRBV2 to TRBJ1-2; 7 bases line up with TRBD1. The V segment lost 6 bases and the J segment 8 bases; nucleotides outside the gene matches: 6. Germline CDR1 SNHLY, CDR2 FYNNEI. This CDR3 contains 12 residues. The CDR3 loop reads CASRGQEEGYTF. The CDR3 DNA sequence: TGTGCCAGCAGAGGACAGGAAGAAGGCTACACCTTC.

This sequence joins TRBV7-2 and TRBJ2-3; 8 nucleotides match TRBD1. Germline lookup yields CDR1 SGHTA and CDR2 FQGNSA. The CDR3 has 15 amino acids. The V gene end was trimmed by 6 bases and the J gene end by 6 bases; junction bases not matched to a gene: 11. CDR3 nucleotide sequence: TGTGCCAGCAGAGGCAGGGGGCGTCATTTGGATACGCAGTATTTT. This encodes CASRGRGRHLDTQYF.

The chain couples TRBV6-2 or TRBV6-3 to TRBJ2-3; TRBD1 matches at 8 bases. V lost 2 bases to trimming and J lost 5 bases; unmatched junction nucleotides: 3. The CDR3 loop spans 14 amino acids. From germline, CDR1 is MNHEY and CDR2 SVGEGT. CDR3 coding DNA: TGTGCCAGCAGTTACGGAACAGGGGGAGATACGCAGTATTTT. Protein: CASSYGTGGDTQYF.

V usage is TRBV12-3 or TRBV12-4 and J usage is TRBJ2-1, with a tentative D call TRBD2 (6 bases). This CDR3 contains 14 residues. Trimming cost V 7 bases and J 0 bases, with 10 bases left between them. The CDR3 sequence: CASTLAFSYNEQFF. The CDR3 region has the DNA TGTGCCAGCACCCTAGCGTTCTCCTACAATGAGCAGTTCTTC.

CDR3 residues: CASSYMESGEQYF. The DNA of the CDR3 is TGTGCCAGCAGTTATATGGAGAGCGGCGAGCAGTACTTC. The V gene is TRBV6-8, the J gene TRBJ2-7, with a tentative D call TRBD2 (5 bases). The CDR3 loop spans 13 amino acids. Trimming shortened V by 3 bases and J by 6 bases, and 12 bases separated the two germline ends. CDR1 and CDR2 (germline): MNHGY, SAAAGT.

This clonotype was seen many times. The rearrangement joins TRBV7-2 to TRBJ1-5; D is perhaps TRBD1 (5 bases). The V end was cut by 1 base, the J end by 6 bases, with 13 bases between. The CDR3 sequence is 15 residues long. Germline values: CDR1 SGHTA, CDR2 FQGNSA. CDR3 DNA sequence: TGTGCCAGCAGCTTAGAATGGGGGTCGGGTCAGCCCCAGCATTTT. This gives the protein CASSLEWGSGQPQHF.

This clonotype was seen only a few times. J is TRBJ2-5 and V is TRBV20-1; no clear D gene. The germline V gene has CDR1 DFQATT and CDR2 SNEGSKA (reference sequence). The CDR3 has 14 amino acids. V was trimmed by 0 bases and J by 9 bases, leaving 17 bases between them. The CDR3 bases are TGCAGTGCTAGAGATCCCGTTGGCCGGGTGGCCCAGTACTTC. This codes for CSARDPVGRVAQYF.

The chain recombines TRBV6-1 with TRBJ2-7; 13 nucleotides agree with TRBD2. This CDR3 has 14 residues. With 6 bases clipped from V and 3 bases from J, the junction kept 2 bases outside the gene matches. Germline V gene sequence: CDR1 MNHNS, CDR2 SASEGT. The CDR3 nucleotides read TGTGCCAGCAGGGGGACTAGCGGGGACTACGAGCAGTACTTC. This encodes CASRGTSGDYEQYF.

This clonotype was picked up one time. J is TRBJ2-1 and V is TRBV6-5; TRBD1 matches at 7 bases. CDR3 length: 16 amino acids. With 4 bases clipped from V and 1 base from J, the junction kept 7 bases outside the gene matches. Germline CDR1 reads MNHEY; CDR2 reads SVGAGI. CDR3 residues: CASSLSGTASYNEQFF. DNA of the CDR3: TGTGCCAGCAGTTTATCTGGGACAGCGTCCTACAATGAGCAGTTCTTC.

J is TRBJ1-2 and V is TRBV6-1, with no clear D. Trimming shortened V by 0 bases and J by 5 bases, and 10 bases separated the two germline ends. This CDR3 is built from 14 residues. CDR1 is MNHNS and CDR2 is SASEGT in the germline V gene. In DNA form, the CDR3 reads TGTGCCAGCAGTGAAGCTCCGACAAATTATGGCTACACCTTC. It specifies CASSEAPTNYGYTF.

This clonotype was counted a few times. V and J are TRBV7-6 and TRBJ1-2; D is unresolved. Trimming pared 2 bases from V and 4 bases from J, leaving 17 bases between. The CDR3 loop spans 16 amino acids. CDR1 SGHVS and CDR2 FNYEAQ come from the germline V gene. For the CDR3, the DNA is TGTGCCAGCAGCTTAAACCGGGCCCCCACCATCTATGGCTACACCTTC. Translating it yields CASSLNRAPTIYGYTF.

This chain links TRBV3-1 with TRBJ2-5; no clear D gene. Between the trimmed V and J ends, which lost 2 bases and 3 bases, there was a span of 10 bases. There are 14 residues in the CDR3. Germline CDR1 LGHDT, CDR2 YNNKEL (reference sequence). CDR3 amino acids: CASSQLVREETQYF. The CDR3 region has the DNA TGTGCCAGCAGCCAACTAGTCCGAGAAGAGACCCAGTACTTC.

This clonotype was counted at least ten times. The gene calls are TRBV7-6 and TRBJ2-7; TRBD2 agrees at 9 bases. V lost 5 bases and J lost 9; bases outside the gene matches: 5. CDR1 is SGHVS and CDR2 is FNYEAQ in the germline V gene. There are 12 residues in the CDR3. CDR3 region: CASSHEAGGQYF. In nucleotides, the CDR3 is TGTGCCAGCAGCCATGAAGCGGGGGGGCAGTACTTC.

The V and J genes are TRBV6-5 and TRBJ1-1; 8 nucleotides align to TRBD1. The junction had 12 bases not matched to a gene; V was cut back by 1 base and J by 5 bases. The germline V gene has CDR1 MNHEY and CDR2 SVGAGI. The CDR3 length is 17 residues. As DNA, the CDR3 is TGTGCCAGCAGTTACTATGCATCCGGACAGGGAGGGACTGAAGCTTTCTTT. Protein: CASSYYASGQGGTEAFF.

This rearrangement joins TRBV6-6 to TRBJ2-1; the D gene could be TRBD1 or TRBD2 (7 bases each). The CDR3 extends over 15 amino acids. Germline CDR1 MNHNY, CDR2 SVGAGI (reference sequence). The V gene lost 7 bases and the J gene lost 12 bases, with 25 bases spanning the gap. The CDR3 bases are TGTGCCAGCAACCAGGGGGGGCTGCCGCCCCTTGGGCAGTTCTTC. Encoded protein: CASNQGGLPPLGQFF.

This clonotype came up a few times. V usage is TRBV6-5 and J usage is TRBJ1-6; D is possibly TRBD1 (5 bases). CDR1 is MNHEY and CDR2 is SVGAGI in the germline V gene. V shed 5 bases and J shed 8 bases, with 16 bases lying between them. This CDR3 has 15 residues. CDR3 loop: CASSRGGAIDSPLHF. The DNA of the CDR3 is TGTGCCAGCAGTCGCGGTGGGGCTATTGATTCACCCCTCCACTTT.

This clonotype came up once. This chain joins TRBV18 and TRBJ1-1; possibly TRBD1 for D (5 bases). Trimming removed 1 base from V and 7 bases from J, with 13 bases in between. The CDR3 is made up of 14 amino acids. Germline loops: CDR1 KGHSH, CDR2 LQKENI. The CDR3 reads CASSPQAGGVEAFF. CDR3 DNA sequence: TGTGCCAGCTCACCACAGGCCGGAGGGGTTGAAGCTTTCTTT.

The chain links TRBV15 to TRBJ2-3; TRBD2 matches at 7 bases. Trimming at V came to 1 base and at J to 2 bases, leaving 6 bases not matched to a gene. This CDR3 spans 16 amino acids. The germline V gene encodes CDR1 LNHNV and CDR2 YYDKDF (reference sequence). CDR3 sequence (DNA): TGTGCCACCAGCAGAGCGACTAGCAGCTACACAGATACGCAGTATTTT. Its translation: CATSRATSSYTDTQYF.

J is TRBJ1-4 and V is TRBV4-2, with TRBD1 as a possible D gene (6 bases). The CDR3 runs to 16 residues. The V gene's germline CDR1 is LGHNA and CDR2 YNFKEQ. V lost 3 bases to trimming and J lost 3 bases, with 14 bases between them. In DNA, the CDR3 is TGTGCCAGCAGCCAGCGTCGGGGGGCTCCTAATGAAAAACTGTTTTTT. Amino acid sequence: CASSQRRGAPNEKLFF.

The chain recombines TRBV4-3 with TRBJ2-7; 7 bases are shared with TRBD2. This CDR3 region has 15 residues. The germline V gene has CDR1 LGHNA and CDR2 YSLEER. V shed 1 base and J 5 bases; nucleotides not matched to a gene: 8. The CDR3: CASSQVPPGRDEQYF. As DNA, the CDR3 is TGCGCCAGCAGCCAAGTCCCTCCGGGGAGGGACGAGCAGTACTTC.